This TCR beta chain was found in a study of Graves' ophthalmopathy and Graves' hyperthyroidism. Moderately to severely active ophthalmopathy under 3 months, CAS at least 3, NOSPECS at least 4. Reliance was placed on clinical symptoms, serum thyroxine, TRAb, thyroid ultrasound and orbital computed tomography for diagnosis. This clonotype was recorded many times. The study amplified TCR beta CDR3 regions using RNA transcripts. First-round RT-PCR employed HTBI primers, with a second-round multiplex PCR after it. TCRdb reprocessed the multiplex PCR reads with MiXCR, giving one entry per CDR3 protein. Among hundreds of thousands of distinct CDR3 sequences listed, roughly 40% were seen once. This receptor was taken from an adult man with Graves' ophthalmopathy. The specimen was peripheral blood.

CDR3 region: CASSKGQGRQPQHF. CDR3 DNA: TGTGCCAGCAGCAAAGGACAGGGGCGTCAGCCCCAGCATTTT. V and J are TRBV24-1 and TRBJ1-5; 9 nucleotides match TRBD1. The CDR3 spans 14 residues. Germline CDR1 is KGHDR and CDR2 is SFDVKD. V gave up 11 bases and J gave up 6 bases; unmatched junction bases: 10.